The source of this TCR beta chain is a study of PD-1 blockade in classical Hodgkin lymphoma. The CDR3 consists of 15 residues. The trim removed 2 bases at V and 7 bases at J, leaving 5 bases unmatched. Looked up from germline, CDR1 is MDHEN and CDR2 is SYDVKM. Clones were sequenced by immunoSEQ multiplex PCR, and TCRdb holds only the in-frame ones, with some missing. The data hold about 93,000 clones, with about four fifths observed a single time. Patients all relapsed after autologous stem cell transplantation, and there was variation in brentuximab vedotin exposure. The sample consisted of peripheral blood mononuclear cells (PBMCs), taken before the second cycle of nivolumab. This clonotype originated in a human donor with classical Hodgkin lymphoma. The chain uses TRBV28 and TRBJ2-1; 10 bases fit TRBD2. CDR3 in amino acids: CASSLIAGGGNEQFF. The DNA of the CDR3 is TGTGCCAGCAGTTTAATAGCGGGAGGCGGGAATGAGCAGTTCTTC.